The present TCR beta chain was sequenced within a study of cytomegalovirus exposure and HLA in healthy donors. About the study: An early data release held some 85 million unique TCRs from HLA-typed donors. Study-wide results and caveats: Presence/absence analyses assumed roughly uniform sequencing depth across donors. Sequencing likely generated an artifact that appeared as a cluster of highly shared sequence variants. Both high specificity and high sensitivity reportedly marked the classifier's diagnosis of cytomegalovirus status.

As concerns this clone: Its cognate antigen is unknown.

CDR3 length: 16 residues. The germline gives CDR1 GTSNPN, CDR2 SVGIG (reference sequence). The germline V and J ends were trimmed by 8 bases and 8 bases, with 28 bases remaining between them. PCR primers comprised 60 Vbeta and 13 Jbeta primers. Method: immunoSEQ multiplex PCR; TCRdb's copy keeps in-frame clones and lacks some. The table records 100,000 to 150,000 clones, more than 80% of them present only once. Material for sequencing was PBMCs. This clonotype was sampled from a man in his forties in good health and CMV-seronegative. The V and J genes are TRBV30 and TRBJ2-1; maybe TRBD2 (7 bases). CDR3 bases: TGTGCCCAGAGGGGAGGGGACACAATCCATTCGGATGAGCAGTTCTTC. It is translated as CAQRGGDTIHSDEQFF.